Included here is one TCR beta chain sequence, with context. These data originate in a study of T cell repertoires in cytomegalovirus infection. Using its own MiXCR run on the reads, TCRdb lists one record per CDR3 protein. The repertoire consists of roughly 180,000 distinct CDR3 sequences, with roughly a sixth occurring once and the leading ten covering almost 25%. Trimming pared 1 base from V and 1 base from J, leaving 12 bases between. The CDR3 loop spans 15 amino acids. Per the germline V gene, CDR1 is SGHDT and CDR2 is YYEEEE. The clonotype comes from a human donor in good health (CMV status not recorded). Some clones in this sample may be carry-over from other donors' samples. Sequencing used CD8+ T cells from PBMCs. The rearrangement uses TRBV5-6 and TRBJ2-7; D may be TRBD1 (6 bases). The CDR3 DNA follows: TGTGCCAGCAGCTTGTTCGGGCAGGGGTCCTACGAGCAGTACTTC. Translated, it gives CASSLFGQGSYEQYF.